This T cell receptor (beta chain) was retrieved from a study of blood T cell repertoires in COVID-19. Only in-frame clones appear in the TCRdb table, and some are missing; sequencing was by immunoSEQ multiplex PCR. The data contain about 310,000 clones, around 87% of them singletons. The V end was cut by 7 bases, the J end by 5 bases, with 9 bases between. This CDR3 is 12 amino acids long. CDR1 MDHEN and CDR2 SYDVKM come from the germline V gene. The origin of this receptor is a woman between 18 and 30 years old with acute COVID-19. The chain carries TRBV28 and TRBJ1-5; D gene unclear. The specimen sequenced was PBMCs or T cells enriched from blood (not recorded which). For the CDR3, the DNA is TGTGCCAGCACCCTCCCGGATCAGCCCCAGCATTTT. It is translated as CASTLPDQPQHF.